This TCR beta chain was sequenced during a study of blood T cell repertoires in COVID-19. Overall study: PBMCs, B-cell-depleted T cells, or T cells provided the cDNA or gDNA that made up the material.

The repertoire was sequenced with immunoSEQ multiplex PCR; TCRdb's copy has only in-frame clones and lacks some. The sample yields about 240,000 clones, roughly 83% seen once. The ends lost 8 bases at V and 4 bases at J; junction bases unmatched: 0. The germline CDR1 and CDR2 sequences are MNHEY and SVGAGI. The CDR3 loop spans 13 amino acids. This chain uses TRBV6-5 with TRBJ2-1, with 12 positions matching TRBD2. This sequence originates from a woman older than 75 with acute or convalescent COVID-19. Material for sequencing was peripheral blood. CDR3 in DNA: TGTGCCAGCGGGACTAGCGGGTACAATGAGCAGTTCTTC. Its translation: CASGTSGYNEQFF.